The 10 T cell receptor beta chains given below trace back to one sample, sequenced in a study of T cell clonality in common variable immunodeficiency. Clones were sequenced by immunoSEQ multiplex PCR, and TCRdb holds only the in-frame ones, with some missing. In total the sample includes about 81,000 clones, none of them seen once. Input material: peripheral blood mononuclear cells. The source is a person between 18 and 75 years old in good health.

This clone showed up many times. Sequence at one end of the junction differs from germline and may be a read error. The read terminates 3 residues ahead of where the CDR3 ends, so the germline J gene completes it. The chain combines TRBV4-2 with TRBJ2-3; TRBD2 agrees at 8 bases. This CDR3 is built from 16 residues. The germline CDR1 and CDR2 sequences are LGHNA and YNFKEQ. The covered CDR3 bases are TGCGCCAGCAGCCAAGACGCACTAGCGGCCACAGATACG. It yields the protein CASSQDALAATDT. The whole CDR3 region reads CASSQDALAATDTQYF.

This clone was seen ten or more times. Coverage ceases 3 residues before the CDR3 finishes, and the germline J gene fills in the end. The rearrangement links TRBV4-1 to TRBJ1-5; D gene ambiguous. This CDR3 spans 15 amino acids. Between the trimmed V and J ends, which lost 1 base and 4 bases, there was a span of 11 bases. The germline CDR1 and CDR2 sequences are MGHRA and YSYEKL. The covered CDR3 bases are TGCGCCAGCAGCCAAGTCCCAGGCACTAATCAGCCC. It codes for CASSQVPGTNQP. The whole CDR3 sequence is CASSQVPGTNQPQHF.

This clone has a count of ten or more. Sequencing ends 3 residues short of the CDR3 end; the germline J gene provides the rest. The rearrangement joins TRBV7-8 to TRBJ1-2; the D is unclear. CDR1 SGHVS and CDR2 FQNEAQ come from the germline V gene. This CDR3 contains 15 residues. Trimming pared 6 bases from V and 4 bases from J, leaving 18 bases between. CDR3 DNA, as far as it was read: TGTGCCAGCAGTTATCAAGGACTGGACGTCTATGGC. This gives the protein CASSYQGLDVYG. The CDR3 as a whole reads CASSYQGLDVYGYTF.

This clone was seen ten or more times. The read is 3 residues too short to cover the CDR3 end, so that end is filled in from the germline J gene. V usage is TRBV6-2 or TRBV6-3 and J usage is TRBJ1-1, with 9 bases lining up with TRBD1. With 4 bases clipped from V and 4 bases from J, the junction kept 4 bases outside the gene matches. Per the germline V gene, CDR1 is MNHEY and CDR2 is SVGEGT. CDR3 size: 14 residues. The CDR3 loop reads CASSWTGVGTEAFF. The sequenced CDR3 bases are TGTGCCAGCAGTTGGACAGGGGTCGGCACTGAA.

Many counts were recorded for this clone. The observed sequence ends 3 residues before the CDR3 terminus, with the missing tail filled in from the germline J gene. This chain connects TRBV2 to TRBJ1-6, with 9 bases aligning to TRBD1. The V gene end was trimmed by 7 bases and the J gene end by 9 bases; junction bases not matched to a gene: 10. This CDR3 has 15 residues. CDR1 and CDR2 (germline): SNHLY, FYNNEI. CDR3 loop: CASILDRGYVSPLHF. CDR3 DNA (partial): TGTGCCAGCATCCTTGACAGGGGGTATGTTTCACCC.

This clone came up many times. The read falls 3 residues short of the CDR3 end, and the missing part is taken from the germline J gene. V and J are TRBV5-6 and TRBJ1-1; D is possibly TRBD1 (6 bases). The length of the CDR3 is 14 residues. Germline assignment: CDR1 SGHDT and CDR2 YYEEEE. Deletions cut 2 bases from V and 3 bases from J, with 11 bases between. The CDR3 DNA, read in part, is TGTGCCAGCAGCTTTACAGGGAGTTACACTGAA. Translation gives CASSFTGSYTE. In full, the CDR3 is CASSFTGSYTEAFF. The full variable domain, completed using reference TRBV5-6 and TRBJ1-1, is DAGVTQSPTHLIKTRGQQVTLRCSPKSGHDTVSWYQQALGQGPQFIFQYYEEEERQRGNFPDRFSGHQFPNYSSELNVNALLLGDSALYLCASSFTGSYTEAFFGQGTRLTVV.

This clone was counted ten times or more. The CDR3 end falls 3 residues outside the read, so it is completed with the germline J gene. This chain links TRBV5-6 with TRBJ1-5, with D possibly TRBD1 on 6 matching bases. This CDR3 is built from 15 residues. The ends were cut back, 0 bases at V and 2 bases at J, with 9 bases in the middle. Germline V CDR1 and CDR2: SGHDT, YYEEEE. The sequenced CDR3 bases are TGTGCCAGCAGCTTGGTGGCAGGGGGCAATCAGCCC. This translates into CASSLVAGGNQP. The full-length CDR3 reads as CASSLVAGGNQPQHF.

In its sample, this clone was seen many times. The read is 3 residues too short to cover the CDR3 end, so that end is filled in from the germline J gene. The chain employs TRBV10-1 and TRBJ2-7; D unresolved. Per the germline V gene, CDR1 is WNHNN and CDR2 is SYGVQD (reference sequence). The CDR3 consists of 13 residues. V lost 4 bases, J lost 5 bases, and 12 bases lay in between. The sequenced CDR3 bases are TGCGCCAGCAGTGGACTCCTAACCCACGAG. This encodes CASSGLLTHE. The CDR3, in full, reads CASSGLLTHEQYF.

This clone was seen repeatedly, ten times or more. Read data end 3 residues before the CDR3 end; the end is taken from the germline J gene. This chain uses TRBV28 with TRBJ2-7; 8 nucleotides match TRBD2. With 2 bases clipped from V and 6 bases from J, the junction kept 12 bases outside the gene matches. The CDR3 is 16 amino acids. Germline V lookup: CDR1 MDHEN, CDR2 SYDVKM. The sequenced CDR3 bases are TGTGCCAGCAGTTTACTTGGGAGCGGGAGACCATCCGAG. Translating gives CASSLLGSGRPSE. The CDR3 in full is CASSLLGSGRPSEQYF. Based on the CDR3 plus reference TRBV28 and TRBJ2-7, the full variable domain is DVKVTQSSRYLVKRTGEKVFLECVQDMDHENMFWYRQDPGLGLRLIYFSYDVKMKEKGDIPEGYSVSREKKERFSLILESASTNQTSMYLCASSLLGSGRPSEQYFGPGTRLTVT.

This clone was detected only a few times. The CDR3 end lies 3 residues beyond the end of the read and is filled in from the germline J gene. The J gene is TRBJ2-7, the V gene TRBV29-1; 11 nucleotides agree with TRBD2. V was pared by 6 bases and J by 2 bases, with 9 bases of the junction left unmatched. CDR3 length: 15 residues. The germline CDR1 and CDR2 sequences are SQVTM and ANQGSEA. CDR3 sequence reads: CSVAAGTSGTYEQYF. CDR3 DNA, as far as it was read: TGCAGCGTGGCAGCCGGGACTAGCGGTACCTACGAG.